This record covers a single TCR beta chain. As yet, its antigen is unknown. This sample was included in a study of cytomegalovirus exposure and HLA in healthy donors. Amplification used 60 Vbeta primers and 13 Jbeta primers. Only in-frame clones appear in the TCRdb table, and some are missing; sequencing was by immunoSEQ multiplex PCR. This table has 150,000 to 200,000 clones, about 80% appearing once. General study findings and limits: It was in a later analysis that TCR association rates were seen to vary by HLA locus, highest for DRB1 and lowest for HLA-C.

V shed 3 bases, J shed 8 bases, and the junction held 8 bases outside the gene matches. Germline V gene lookup returns CDR1 LNHDA and CDR2 SQIVND (reference sequence). The CDR3 is 14 residues long. This sequence was found in a man aged 35 to 55 in good health and CMV-seropositive. This sequence joins TRBV19 and TRBJ1-2, with TRBD1 identical over 8 bases. The sample consisted of PBMCs. The CDR3 region has the DNA TGTGCCAGTAGTATCCCCGGCAGGGGGCGAGGCTACACCTTC. It specifies CASSIPGRGRGYTF.